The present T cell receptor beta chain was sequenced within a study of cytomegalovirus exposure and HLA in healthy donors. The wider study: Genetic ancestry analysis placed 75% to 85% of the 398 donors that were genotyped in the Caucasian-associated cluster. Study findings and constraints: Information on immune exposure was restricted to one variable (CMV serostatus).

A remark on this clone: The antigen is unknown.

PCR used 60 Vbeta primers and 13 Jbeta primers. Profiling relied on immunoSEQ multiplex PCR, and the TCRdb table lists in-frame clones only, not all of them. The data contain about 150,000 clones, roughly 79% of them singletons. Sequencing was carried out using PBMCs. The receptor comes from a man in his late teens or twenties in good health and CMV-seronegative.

The CDR3 is CASSPDRGNSEAFF. CDR3 nucleotides: TGTGCCAGCAGCCCCGACAGGGGAAACTCTGAAGCTTTCTTT. This chain joins TRBV7-9 and TRBJ1-1; 8 bases fit TRBD1. CDR1 is SEHNR and CDR2 is FQNEAQ in the germline V gene (reference sequence). The J segment lost 6 bases and the V segment lost 5 bases, leaving 8 bases of the junction unmatched. The CDR3 spans 14 residues. The whole variable domain, remainder taken from reference TRBV7-9 and TRBJ1-1, is DTGVSQNPRHKITKRGQNVTFRCDPISEHNRLYWYRQTLGQGPEFLTYFQNEAQLEKSRLLSDRFSAERPKGSFSTLEIQRTEQGDSAMYLCASSPDRGNSEAFFGQGTRLTVV.